These T cell receptor beta chains were read from a single sample in a study of T cell responses to AZD1222 COVID-19 vaccine. Data came from immunoSEQ multiplex PCR; TCRdb stores just in-frame clones and leaves some out. The sample yields under 80,000 clones, 81% seen once. The specimen was peripheral blood, collected 28 days after the second AZD1222 dose. Every receptor here comes from an adult who received the AZD1222 COVID-19 vaccine. CDR3s include the opening cysteine and the closing phenylalanine or tryptophan. A D gene is named only where the DNA matches it firmly. Only some rows state a clone size, as once, few, many or a class for expanded clones.

clone_size: NA
v_call: TRBV2
d_call: NA
j_call: TRBJ2-2
cdr3_aa: CASREVSGELFF
cdr3_nt: TGTGCCAGCCGGGAAGTAAGCGGGGAGCTGTTTTTT

clone_size: NA
v_call: TRBV15
d_call: NA
j_call: TRBJ2-2
cdr3_aa: CATSSRLSVTGELFF
cdr3_nt: TGTGCCACCAGCAGCAGACTCTCGGTCACCGGGGAGCTGTTTTTT

clone_size: NA
v_call: TRBV28
d_call: NA
j_call: TRBJ1-4
cdr3_aa: CASSRTFATNEKLFF
cdr3_nt: TGTGCCAGCAGTCGGACCTTTGCAACTAATGAAAAACTGTTTTTT

clone_size: NA
v_call: TRBV19
d_call: NA
j_call: TRBJ1-1
cdr3_aa: CASSINRVTEAFF
cdr3_nt: TGTGCCAGTAGTATCAATAGGGTCACTGAAGCTTTCTTT

clone_size: NA
v_call: TRBV20-1
d_call: TRBD2
j_call: TRBJ2-7
cdr3_aa: CSASRLAEAYEQYF
cdr3_nt: TGCAGTGCTAGTAGACTAGCGGAAGCTTACGAGCAGTACTTC

clone_size: NA
v_call: TRBV18
d_call: TRBD1
j_call: TRBJ2-7
cdr3_aa: CASSPGTGSYEQYF
cdr3_nt: TGTGCCAGCTCACCCGGGACAGGATCCTACGAGCAGTACTTC

clone_size: once
v_call: TRBV11-1
d_call: TRBD1
j_call: TRBJ1-6
cdr3_aa: CATRQGADNSPLHF
cdr3_nt: TGTGCCACCAGACAGGGGGCCGATAATTCACCCCTCCACTTT

clone_size: NA
v_call: TRBV18
d_call: TRBD1
j_call: TRBJ1-6
cdr3_aa: CASSPDRVGLNSPLHF
cdr3_nt: TGTGCCAGCTCACCGGACAGGGTCGGGCTTAATTCACCCCTCCACTTT

clone_size: once
v_call: TRBV29-1
d_call: TRBD1
j_call: TRBJ1-5
cdr3_aa: CSDRGDNYSNQPQHF
cdr3_nt: TGCAGCGACAGGGGCGATAACTATAGCAATCAGCCCCAGCATTTT

clone_size: NA
v_call: TRBV7-6
d_call: NA
j_call: TRBJ2-1
cdr3_aa: CASSLAGTYNEQFF
cdr3_nt: TGTGCCAGCAGCTTAGCCGGGACTTACAATGAGCAGTTCTTC

clone_size: NA
v_call: TRBV9
d_call: TRBD2
j_call: TRBJ2-1
cdr3_aa: CASSVGPGLAGAYNEQFF
cdr3_nt: TGTGCCAGCAGCGTAGGGCCGGGACTAGCGGGAGCTTACAATGAGCAGTTCTTC

clone_size: NA
v_call: TRBV29-1
d_call: NA
j_call: TRBJ2-1
cdr3_aa: CSVEGLAYEQFF
cdr3_nt: TGCAGCGTTGAGGGACTGGCTTATGAGCAGTTCTTC

clone_size: NA
v_call: TRBV5-8
d_call: NA
j_call: TRBJ2-3
cdr3_aa: CASSFGHRVTDTQYF
cdr3_nt: TGTGCCAGCAGCTTCGGACACAGAGTCACAGATACGCAGTATTTT

clone_size: NA
v_call: TRBV6-2/TRBV6-3
d_call: NA
j_call: TRBJ2-3
cdr3_aa: CASSSSTDTQYF
cdr3_nt: TGTGCCAGCAGCTCTAGCACAGATACGCAGTATTTT

clone_size: NA
v_call: TRBV6-5
d_call: NA
j_call: TRBJ1-4
cdr3_aa: CASSYRGSEKLFF
cdr3_nt: TGTGCCAGCAGTTACAGGGGAAGTGAAAAACTGTTTTTT